Sequencing of this T cell receptor beta chain was carried out in a study of blood T cell repertoires in COVID-19. On the study more broadly: Samples taken during acute and convalescent COVID-19 were collected in the United States, Italy and Spain. T cells, B-cell-depleted T cells, or PBMCs provided the cDNA or gDNA that served as material.

The authors' processing: Nucleated cell number was recorded as an estimate derived from reference gene primer amplification. TCRdb's table, derived via immunoSEQ multiplex PCR, lists solely in-frame clones and lacks some. From that table come the V and J calls and clone size; the DNA was used to work out D and trimming. The sample shows about 100,000 clones, approximately 84% of them seen only once. The TCR was taken from a man in his thirties or forties in a cohort sampled during active COVID-19. What was sequenced was peripheral blood.

The CDR3 DNA reads TGTGCCAGCAGCCAATTAACAGGAGTTCGGGAGCAGTTCTTC. It encodes CASSQLTGVREQFF. The chain recombines TRBV16 with TRBJ2-1, with a weak D call TRBD1 (5 bases). CDR3 length equals 14 residues. Deletions cut 1 base from V and 10 bases from J, with 14 bases between. The germline CDR1 and CDR2 sequences are KGHSY and FQNENV.